Listed below are T cell receptor beta chains from one sample, sequenced in a study of cytomegalovirus exposure and HLA in healthy donors. The repertoire was sequenced with immunoSEQ multiplex PCR; TCRdb's copy has only in-frame clones and lacks some. Altogether 78,000 or so clones are present, roughly 93% being singletons, with the ten largest covering 3.2%. The sample taken for sequencing was PBMCs. Source of these receptors: a woman younger than 35 in good health and CMV-seropositive. CDR3s include the opening cysteine and the closing phenylalanine or tryptophan. The D gene is left open where the match is weak. Expanded clones get a size class; other rows say once, few or many, or leave the size out.

D,J,V,size,CDR3,DNA
TRBD1,TRBJ2-7,TRBV29-1,.,CSALDRGRYEQYF,TGCAGCGCTCTCGACAGGGGGCGTTACGAGCAGTACTTC
.,TRBJ2-5,TRBV15,.,CATRRTFGFQETQYF,TGTGCCACCAGACGGACTTTCGGGTTTCAAGAGACCCAGTACTTC
TRBD1,TRBJ2-7,TRBV5-4,.,CASTTGQSTTYEQYF,TGTGCCAGCACCACGGGACAGTCTACCACCTACGAGCAGTACTTC
.,TRBJ2-6,TRBV29-1,.,CSVEDRENVLTF,TGCAGCGTTGAAGACAGGGAAAACGTCCTGACTTTC
TRBD2,TRBJ2-7,TRBV11-3,.,CASSLFKLAGVLDEQYF,TGTGCCAGCAGCTTGTTCAAACTAGCGGGAGTTTTAGACGAGCAGTACTTC
TRBD2,TRBJ2-7,TRBV18,.,CASSPPLAGSTYEQYF,TGTGCCAGCTCACCACCCCTAGCGGGATCAACCTACGAGCAGTACTTC
.,TRBJ2-1,TRBV6-1,.,CASRSGVPYNEQFF,TGTGCCAGCAGATCGGGAGTACCGTACAATGAGCAGTTCTTC
.,TRBJ1-2,TRBV28,once,CASSLYRDDYGYTF,TGTGCCAGCAGTTTATACAGGGATGACTATGGCTACACCTTC
.,TRBJ2-3,TRBV5-8,.,CASSLGGADTQYF,TGTGCCAGCAGCTTAGGGGGAGCAGATACGCAGTATTTT
TRBD1,TRBJ2-3,TRBV5-1,.,CASSQDRGADTQYF,TGCGCCAGCAGCCAGGACAGGGGTGCAGATACGCAGTATTTT
.,TRBJ1-2,TRBV15,.,CATSRPITPEDRAYGYTF,TGTGCCACCAGCAGACCGATAACTCCAGAGGATCGTGCCTATGGCTACACCTTC
TRBD1,TRBJ2-7,TRBV4-3,.,CASSQDLALGQGVNGEQYF,TGCGCCAGCAGCCAAGATCTGGCCCTGGGACAGGGCGTTAACGGCGAGCAGTACTTC
TRBD1,TRBJ1-6,TRBV25-1,.,CASSESGRGRNSPLHF,TGTGCCAGCAGTGAATCGGGAAGGGGGCGAAATTCACCCCTCCACTTT